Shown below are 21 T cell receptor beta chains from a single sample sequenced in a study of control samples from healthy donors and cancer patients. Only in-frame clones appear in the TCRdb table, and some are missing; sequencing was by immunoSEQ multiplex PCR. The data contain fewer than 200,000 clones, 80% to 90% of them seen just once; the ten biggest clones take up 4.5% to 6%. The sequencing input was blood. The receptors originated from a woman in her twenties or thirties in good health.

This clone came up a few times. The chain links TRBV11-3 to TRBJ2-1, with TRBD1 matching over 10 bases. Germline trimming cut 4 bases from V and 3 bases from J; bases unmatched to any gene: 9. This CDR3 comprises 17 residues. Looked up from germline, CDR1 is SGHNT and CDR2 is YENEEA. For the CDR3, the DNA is TGTGCCAGCAGCTCCAGAGGTGGGGACAGGGGCTACAATGAGCAGTTCTTC. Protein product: CASSSRGGDRGYNEQFF.

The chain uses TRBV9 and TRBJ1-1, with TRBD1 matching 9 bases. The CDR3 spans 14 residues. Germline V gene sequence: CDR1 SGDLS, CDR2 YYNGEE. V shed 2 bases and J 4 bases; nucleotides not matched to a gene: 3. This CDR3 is CASSVGTGPTEAFF. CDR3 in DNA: TGTGCCAGCAGCGTCGGGACAGGGCCCACTGAAGCTTTCTTT.

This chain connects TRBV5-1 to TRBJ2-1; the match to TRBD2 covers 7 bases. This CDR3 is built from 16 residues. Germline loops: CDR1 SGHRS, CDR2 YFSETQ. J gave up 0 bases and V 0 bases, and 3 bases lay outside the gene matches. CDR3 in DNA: TGCGCCAGCAGCTTGGTAGCGGGTGTCTCCTACAATGAGCAGTTCTTC. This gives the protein CASSLVAGVSYNEQFF.

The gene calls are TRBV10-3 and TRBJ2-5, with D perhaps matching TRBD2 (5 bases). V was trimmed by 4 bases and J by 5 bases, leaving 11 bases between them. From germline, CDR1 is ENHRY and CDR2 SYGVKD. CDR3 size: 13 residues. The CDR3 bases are TGTGCCATCAGTGCTAGAGCGGAGGAGACCCAGTACTTC. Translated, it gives CAISARAEETQYF.

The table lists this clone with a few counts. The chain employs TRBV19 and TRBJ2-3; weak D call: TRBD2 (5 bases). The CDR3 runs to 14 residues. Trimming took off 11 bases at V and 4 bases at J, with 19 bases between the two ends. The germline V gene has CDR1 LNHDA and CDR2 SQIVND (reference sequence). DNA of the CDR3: TGTGCCGCCGCAGTGAGGGAGAAGGCAGATACGCAGTATTTT. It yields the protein CAAAVREKADTQYF. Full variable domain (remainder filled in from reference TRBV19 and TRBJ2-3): DGGITQSPKYLFRKEGQNVTLSCEQNLNHDAMYWYRQDPGQGLRLIYYSQIVNDFQKGDIAEGYSVSREKKESFPLTVTSAQKNPTAFYLCAAAVREKADTQYFGPGTRLTVL.

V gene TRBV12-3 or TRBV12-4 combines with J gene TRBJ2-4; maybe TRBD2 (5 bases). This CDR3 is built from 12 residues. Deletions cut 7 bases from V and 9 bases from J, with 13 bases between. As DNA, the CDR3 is TGTGCCAGCAAGAGGGAAGGGATCATTCAGTACTTC. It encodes CASKREGIIQYF.

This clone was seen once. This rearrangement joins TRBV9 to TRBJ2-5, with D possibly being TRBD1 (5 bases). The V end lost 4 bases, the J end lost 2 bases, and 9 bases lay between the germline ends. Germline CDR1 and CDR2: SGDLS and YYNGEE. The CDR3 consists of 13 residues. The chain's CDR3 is CASSLRQQETQYF. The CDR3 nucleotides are TGTGCCAGCAGCTTACGACAGCAAGAGACCCAGTACTTC.

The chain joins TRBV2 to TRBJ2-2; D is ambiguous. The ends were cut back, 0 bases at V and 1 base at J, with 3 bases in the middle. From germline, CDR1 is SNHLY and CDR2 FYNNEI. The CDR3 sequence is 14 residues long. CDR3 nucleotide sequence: TGTGCCAGCAGTGAAGCGTGGAACACCGGGGAGCTGTTTTTT. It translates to CASSEAWNTGELFF.

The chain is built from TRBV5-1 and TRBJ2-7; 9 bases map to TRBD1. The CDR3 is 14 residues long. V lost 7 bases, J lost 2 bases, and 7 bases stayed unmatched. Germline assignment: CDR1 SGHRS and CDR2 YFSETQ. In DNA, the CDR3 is TGCGCCAGCGCCACGGGACAGGGCGCCTACGAGCAGTACTTC. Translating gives CASATGQGAYEQYF.

CDR3 in amino acids: CASSLYGKNTEAFF. The CDR3 DNA sequence: TGTGCCAGCAGTTTATATGGGAAAAACACTGAAGCTTTCTTT. The rearrangement uses TRBV28 and TRBJ1-1; D is uncertain. Germline V gene sequence: CDR1 MDHEN, CDR2 SYDVKM. The CDR3 is 14 residues long. V lost 1 base, J lost 2 bases, and 8 bases lay in between.

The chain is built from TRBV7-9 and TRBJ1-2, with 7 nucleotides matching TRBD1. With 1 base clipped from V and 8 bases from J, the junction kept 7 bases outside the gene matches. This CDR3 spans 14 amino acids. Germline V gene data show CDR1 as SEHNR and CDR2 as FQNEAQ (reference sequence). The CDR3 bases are TGTGCCAGCAGCTTAGGGGCAGGGGGTTACGGCTACACCTTC. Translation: CASSLGAGGYGYTF.

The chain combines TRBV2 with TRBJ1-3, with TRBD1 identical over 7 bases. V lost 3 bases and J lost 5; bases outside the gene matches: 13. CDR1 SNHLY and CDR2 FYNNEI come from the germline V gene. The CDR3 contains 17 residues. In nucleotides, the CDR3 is TGTGCCAGCAGTGAGGTCCACGGGACAGCCTGGAGAAACACCATATATTTT. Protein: CASSEVHGTAWRNTIYF.

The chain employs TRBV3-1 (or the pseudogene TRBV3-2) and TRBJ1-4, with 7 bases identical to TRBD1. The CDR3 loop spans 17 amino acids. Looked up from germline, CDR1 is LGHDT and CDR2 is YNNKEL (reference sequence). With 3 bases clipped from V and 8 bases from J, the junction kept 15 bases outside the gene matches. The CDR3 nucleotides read TGTGCCAGCAGCCAGATGTTTCGGGGACAGTTAGGCGAAAAACTGTTTTTT. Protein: CASSQMFRGQLGEKLFF.

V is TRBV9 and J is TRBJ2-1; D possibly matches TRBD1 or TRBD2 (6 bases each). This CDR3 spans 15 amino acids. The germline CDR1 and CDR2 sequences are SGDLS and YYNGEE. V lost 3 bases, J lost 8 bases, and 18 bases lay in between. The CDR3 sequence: CASSADFRGRDEQFF. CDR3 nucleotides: TGTGCCAGCAGCGCCGACTTCCGGGGGCGCGATGAGCAGTTCTTC. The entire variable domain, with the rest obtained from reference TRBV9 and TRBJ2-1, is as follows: DSGVTQTPKHLITATGQRVTLRCSPRSGDLSVYWYQQSLDQGLQFLIQYYNGEERAKGNILERFSAQQFPDLHSELNLSSLELGDSALYFCASSADFRGRDEQFFGPGTRLTVL.

The CDR3 here is CASSFPLPASDTQYF. The CDR3, as DNA: TGTGCCAGCAGTTTCCCCCTCCCCGCATCAGATACGCAGTATTTT. This chain uses TRBV27 with TRBJ2-3; D not resolved. This CDR3 is built from 15 residues. Trimming cost V 3 bases and J 4 bases, with 14 bases left between them. The germline V gene has CDR1 MNHEY and CDR2 SMNVEV (reference sequence).

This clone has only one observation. The CDR3 here is CASGQGNTEAFF. CDR3 in DNA: TGTGCCAGCGGACAGGGGAACACTGAAGCTTTCTTT. The chain has TRBV2 and TRBJ1-1; 8 nucleotides align to TRBD1. Germline-derived CDR1 and CDR2 are SNHLY and FYNNEI. The CDR3 consists of 12 residues. The ends lost 8 bases at V and 1 base at J; junction bases unmatched: 0.

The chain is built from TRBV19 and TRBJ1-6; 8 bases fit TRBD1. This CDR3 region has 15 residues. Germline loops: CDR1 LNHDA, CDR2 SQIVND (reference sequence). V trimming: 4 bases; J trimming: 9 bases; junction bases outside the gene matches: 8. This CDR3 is CASSTAGGRGSPLHF. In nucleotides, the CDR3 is TGTGCCAGTAGTACGGCAGGGGGCCGGGGTTCACCCCTCCACTTT.

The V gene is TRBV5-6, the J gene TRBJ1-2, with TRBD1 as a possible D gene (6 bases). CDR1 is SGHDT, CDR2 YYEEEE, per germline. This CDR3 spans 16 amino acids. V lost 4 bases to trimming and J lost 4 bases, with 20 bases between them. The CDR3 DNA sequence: TGTGCCAGCAGCATCGGAATAACACAGGGCAGCTATGGCTACACCTTC. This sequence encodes CASSIGITQGSYGYTF.

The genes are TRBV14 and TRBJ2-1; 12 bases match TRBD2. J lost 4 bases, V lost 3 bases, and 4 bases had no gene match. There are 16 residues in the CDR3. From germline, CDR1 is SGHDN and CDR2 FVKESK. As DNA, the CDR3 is TGTGCCAGCAGCCAGGAGGGACTAGCGGGTTACAATGAGCAGTTCTTC. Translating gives CASSQEGLAGYNEQFF.

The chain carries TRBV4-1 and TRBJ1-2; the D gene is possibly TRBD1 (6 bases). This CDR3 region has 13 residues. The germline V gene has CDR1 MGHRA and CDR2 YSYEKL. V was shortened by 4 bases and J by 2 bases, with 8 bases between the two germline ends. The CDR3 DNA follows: TGCGCCAGCAGCCTCGGACAGAACTATGGCTACACCTTC. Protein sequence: CASSLGQNYGYTF.

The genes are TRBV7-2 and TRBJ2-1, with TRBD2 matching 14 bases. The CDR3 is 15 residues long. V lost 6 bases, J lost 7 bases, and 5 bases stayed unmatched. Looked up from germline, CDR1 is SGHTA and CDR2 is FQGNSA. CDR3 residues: CASSRLAGGRNEQFF. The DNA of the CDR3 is TGTGCCAGCAGTCGACTAGCGGGGGGGCGGAATGAGCAGTTCTTC.